The clone carrying this T cell receptor (beta chain) showed up just a few times. Its antigen is undetermined. Unmatched junction bases numbered 7, after V lost 1 base and J lost 5 bases. Germline CDR1 and CDR2: SGHTA and FQGTGA. The CDR3 length is 15 residues. Repertoires were generated with immunoSEQ multiplex PCR, while TCRdb's copy carries only in-frame clones and drops some. This table holds about 43,000 clones, roughly 79% found once. The data were obtained in a study of vaccination effects on CD4 cells after COVID-19. Overall study context: Two-dose BNT162b2 or mRNA-1273 vaccination was given to participants. The study, taken as a whole, reports: After vaccination, at late timepoints, clones induced by infection and by vaccine contracted markedly.

Within the ViraFEST assay, antigen-specific CD4+ T cells underwent expansion with viral peptide pools prior to sequencing. Having been cultured for ten to eleven days, the cells underwent CD4+ T cell isolation. Having tested negative for nucleocapsid antibodies, the vaccine recipients showed no prior SARS-CoV-2 infection. Each well held 1.5 million to 2.5 million PBMC cultured with around 9.7 ug/ml peptides and roughly 9.7 IU/ml IL-2. The rearrangement uses TRBV7-3 and TRBJ2-5, with 7 bases matching TRBD1. Sequences were derived from CD4+ T cells from PBMCs cultured with SARS-CoV-2 spike peptides, sampled before COVID-19 vaccination. This sequence was found in a human donor who received a COVID-19 vaccine. The CDR3 sequence: CASSLNKGAGETQYF. CDR3 DNA sequence: TGTGCCAGCAGCTTAAACAAGGGGGCAGGGGAGACCCAGTACTTC.